Below are 15 T cell receptor beta chains sequenced from a single sample in a study of blood T cell repertoires in COVID-19. Clones were read by immunoSEQ multiplex PCR, and TCRdb kept only the in-frame ones, dropping some. The repertoire consists of 90,000 or so clones, with roughly 87% occurring once and the leading ten covering about 16%. Sequencing was done on a sample of peripheral blood. These receptors were collected from a woman aged 55-70 years with COVID-19, enrolled during active disease.

V usage is TRBV18 and J usage is TRBJ1-5; TRBD1 matches at 9 bases. CDR3 length equals 15 residues. Germline V gives CDR1 KGHSH, CDR2 LQKENI. V lost 0 bases and J lost 4; bases outside the gene matches: 1. The CDR3 DNA reads as TGTGCCAGCTCACCACCCGACAGGGGGAATCAGCCCCAGCATTTT. Amino acids: CASSPPDRGNQPQHF.

This chain connects TRBV25-1 to TRBJ1-2; D unresolved. Germline CDR1 and CDR2: MGHDK and SYGVNS. CDR3 length: 14 residues. Trimming removed 1 base from V and 2 bases from J, with 8 bases in between. As DNA, the CDR3 is TGTGCCAGCAGTGAATGGAAGACAAACTATGGCTACACCTTC. Its translation: CASSEWKTNYGYTF.

The V gene is TRBV4-1, the J gene TRBJ1-6; TRBD1 might be the D (5 bases). Germline CDR1 is MGHRA and CDR2 is YSYEKL. V lost 6 bases to trimming and J lost 7 bases, with 10 bases between them. CDR3 size: 13 residues. CDR3 nucleotides: TGCGCCAGCAGTCCTGGGGGGAATTCACCCCTCCACTTT. It specifies CASSPGGNSPLHF.

This clone was seen more than once but under ten times. V usage is TRBV30 and J usage is TRBJ1-1; unclear D gene. There are 13 residues in the CDR3. Germline loops: CDR1 GTSNPN, CDR2 SVGIG (reference sequence). V gave up 5 bases and J gave up 2 bases, with 12 bases separating them. The CDR3 DNA sequence: TGTGCCTGGGCCCTGCGGGAAAACACTGAAGCTTTCTTT. It is translated as CAWALRENTEAFF.

V is TRBV11-3 and J is TRBJ2-7, with a weak D call TRBD1 (7 bases). CDR3 size: 15 residues. Germline V gene lookup returns CDR1 SGHNT and CDR2 YENEEA. Trimming took off 5 bases at V and 2 bases at J, with 16 bases between the two ends. The CDR3 region has the DNA TGTGCCAGCAGCACCCGTGGAGGGGGCACCTACGAGCAGTACTTC. Translation gives CASSTRGGGTYEQYF.

This clone has a handful of counts. The CDR3 DNA reads as TGTGCCAGCAGGGCCCAGGGATCCTACGAGCAGTACTTC. Amino acids: CASRAQGSYEQYF. The rearrangement links TRBV6-5 to TRBJ2-7; TRBD1 might be the D (5 bases). Trimming shortened V by 6 bases and J by 1 base, and 10 bases separated the two germline ends. The CDR3 runs to 13 residues. The V gene's germline CDR1 is MNHEY and CDR2 SVGAGI.

This sequence joins TRBV2 and TRBJ1-6; D possibly corresponds to TRBD1 (5 bases). Germline lookup yields CDR1 SNHLY and CDR2 FYNNEI. The CDR3 contains 14 residues. V lost 1 base, J lost 10 bases, and 11 bases lay in between. The CDR3 bases are TGTGCCAGCAGTGAAGAGGGGCTCTGGTCACCCCTCCACTTT. Its translation is CASSEEGLWSPLHF.

The rearrangement uses TRBV6-5 and TRBJ1-1; D ambiguous. From germline, CDR1 is MNHEY and CDR2 SVGAGI. The CDR3 runs 11 residues. V lost 8 bases and J 0 bases, leaving 4 bases between the germline ends. The CDR3 loop is CASHLNTEAFF. The CDR3 DNA reads as TGTGCCAGCCATCTGAACACTGAAGCTTTCTTT.

The rearrangement uses TRBV19 and TRBJ2-3; the match to TRBD2 covers 7 bases. Trimming removed 4 bases from V and 0 bases from J; junction bases left unmatched: 4. CDR1 is LNHDA, CDR2 SQIVND, per germline (reference sequence). This CDR3 is 15 amino acids long. The CDR3: CASSTGEGSTDTQYF. Written as DNA, the CDR3 is TGTGCCAGTAGTACCGGGGAGGGTAGCACAGATACGCAGTATTTT.

The chain combines TRBV6-5 with TRBJ1-2, with TRBD1 identical over 11 bases. V dropped 7 bases and J dropped 8; count of bases not matched to a gene: 9. This CDR3 spans 14 amino acids. The V gene's germline CDR1 is MNHEY and CDR2 SVGAGI. The CDR3 loop reads CASTWDRGNQGYTF. The CDR3 nucleotides are TGTGCCAGCACTTGGGACAGGGGGAATCAGGGCTACACCTTC.

This chain joins TRBV6-2 or TRBV6-3 and TRBJ2-1, with a possible D match to TRBD2 (6 bases). Between the trimmed V and J ends, which lost 6 bases and 0 bases, there was a span of 15 bases. The CDR3 is 16 amino acids. Germline CDR1 reads MNHEY; CDR2 reads SVGEGT. CDR3: CASSETRGSSYNEQFF. DNA of the CDR3: TGTGCCAGCAGCGAGACGCGGGGAAGCTCCTACAATGAGCAGTTCTTC.

This sequence joins TRBV20-1 and TRBJ2-7, with 7 bases aligning to TRBD1. V shed 3 bases and J 2 bases; nucleotides not matched to a gene: 4. Per the germline V gene, CDR1 is DFQATT and CDR2 is SNEGSKA (reference sequence). The CDR3 length is 13 residues. CDR3 in amino acids: CSASPGQTYEQYF. The DNA of the CDR3 is TGCAGTGCTAGTCCGGGACAGACCTACGAGCAGTACTTC.

The rearrangement links TRBV7-2 to TRBJ2-3; 7 bases are a match to TRBD2. Germline CDR1 is SGHTA and CDR2 is FQGNSA. The CDR3 is 15 residues long. Trimming cost V 3 bases and J 2 bases; bases outside gene matches: 5. CDR3 sequence: CASSLRLANTDTQYF. Here the CDR3 DNA reads TGTGCCAGCAGCTTGAGACTAGCAAACACAGATACGCAGTATTTT.

CDR3 sequence: CASSGSSGVADTQYF. The CDR3 bases are TGTGCCAGCAGTGGATCTAGCGGGGTCGCAGATACGCAGTATTTT. V gene TRBV2 combines with J gene TRBJ2-3; 9 positions match TRBD2. Trimming took 4 bases from V and 4 from J; bases not matched to a gene: 6. Germline assignment: CDR1 SNHLY and CDR2 FYNNEI. This CDR3 spans 15 amino acids.

The J gene is TRBJ1-2, the V gene TRBV30, with D possibly matching TRBD1 (5 bases). Germline assignment: CDR1 GTSNPN and CDR2 SVGIG (reference sequence). The germline V and J ends were trimmed by 3 bases and 8 bases, with 22 bases remaining between them. CDR3 length equals 15 residues. The CDR3 sequence is CAWSQPGGRADGYTF. The CDR3 nucleotides are TGTGCCTGGAGCCAACCCGGGGGGAGAGCGGACGGCTACACCTTC.